These 7 T cell receptor beta chains share one sample of origin, sequenced in a study of blood T cell repertoires in COVID-19. Sequencing was performed with immunoSEQ multiplex PCR; in TCRdb, only in-frame clones are kept and a portion is missing. There are approximately 260,000 clones in the sample; over 75% occur only once, and roughly 10% lies in the top ten. The sample comprised peripheral blood. Receptors originate from a woman in her 70s with COVID-19, enrolled during active disease.

The chain combines TRBV19 with TRBJ2-7, with 11 bases lining up with TRBD2. V shed 4 bases and J 2 bases; nucleotides not matched to a gene: 4. CDR3 length equals 15 residues. CDR1 is LNHDA and CDR2 is SQIVND in the germline V gene (reference sequence). CDR3 sequence: CASSTSGRFPYEQYF. The DNA for the CDR3 is TGTGCCAGTAGTACTAGCGGGAGGTTCCCCTACGAGCAGTACTTC.

The chain uses TRBV5-1 and TRBJ2-7; unclear D gene. Per germline, CDR1 SGHRS and CDR2 YFSETQ. CDR3 length equals 14 residues. V gave up 0 bases and J gave up 0 bases, with 7 bases separating them. This CDR3 reads CASSLETVSYEQYF. CDR3 nucleotides: TGCGCCAGCAGCTTGGAAACTGTCTCCTACGAGCAGTACTTC.

The rearrangement links TRBV20-1 to TRBJ2-1; D gene uncertain. There are 11 residues in the CDR3. V lost 1 base to trimming and J lost 9 bases, with 7 bases between them. Germline assignment: CDR1 DFQATT and CDR2 SNEGSKA (reference sequence). The CDR3 loop is CSARANGEQFF. In DNA form, the CDR3 reads TGCAGTGCTAGAGCGAACGGTGAGCAGTTCTTC.

The chain uses TRBV2 and TRBJ2-7; 8 nucleotides agree with TRBD1. Losses at the gene ends were 10 bases for V and 4 bases for J; bases not matched to a gene: 12. This CDR3 is built from 14 residues. CDR1 SNHLY and CDR2 FYNNEI come from the germline V gene. The CDR3 here is CATRLTGVRYEQYF. The CDR3 nucleotides are TGTGCCACCCGCCTGACAGGGGTAAGGTACGAGCAGTACTTC.

V is TRBV5-1 and J is TRBJ2-7, with D perhaps TRBD1 (6 bases). Trimming cost V 0 bases and J 3 bases, with 10 bases left between them. The CDR3 is made up of 14 amino acids. Germline V lookup: CDR1 SGHRS, CDR2 YFSETQ. CDR3: CASSLGQALYEQYF. CDR3 sequence (DNA): TGCGCCAGCAGCTTGGGACAGGCCCTCTACGAGCAGTACTTC.

This chain's CDR3 is CASSLAATGVSFTEAFF. The CDR3 DNA reads as TGCGCCAGCAGCTTGGCCGCGACAGGAGTTTCTTTCACTGAAGCTTTCTTT. The chain links TRBV5-1 to TRBJ1-1; the D gene is possibly TRBD1 (6 bases). The length of the CDR3 is 17 residues. V lost 0 bases and J 4 bases, leaving 19 bases between the germline ends. The V gene's germline CDR1 is SGHRS and CDR2 YFSETQ.

The rearrangement joins TRBV4-3 to TRBJ2-1; 10 bases are a match to TRBD2. With 4 bases clipped from V and 7 bases from J, the junction kept 10 bases outside the gene matches. Germline lookup yields CDR1 LGHNA and CDR2 YSLEER. The CDR3 is 16 residues long. CDR3 sequence: CASSPDPSGSRNEQFF. The CDR3 region has the DNA TGCGCCAGCAGCCCCGATCCTAGCGGGAGTAGGAATGAGCAGTTCTTC.